This TCR beta chain was captured in a study of T-cell memory formation after mild COVID-19. About this clonotype itself: Its specificity is not known.

TCRdb re-called the 5' RACE reads through MiXCR, storing one row per CDR3 protein. The table has some 130,000 distinct CDR3 sequences, roughly 15% seen once. General observations from the study: Among contracting clones, CD4+ were mainly CM/EM and CD8+ enriched in EMRA.

Sequenced material: PBMCs or a T cell subset sorted from them (not recorded which). The clonotype originates from an adult woman who had mild COVID-19 (a few samples of this study predate the infection). Cell type and time point are not known.

The CDR3 nucleotides are TGTGCCAGCACCCGGGGACTAGCGGTCAATGAGCAGTTCTTC. Translated: CASTRGLAVNEQFF. The V gene is TRBV12-3 or TRBV12-4, the J gene TRBJ2-1; 11 bases agree with TRBD2. The length of the CDR3 is 14 residues. The V and J ends lost 7 bases and 6 bases, in that order; junction bases with no gene match: 5.